These 15 T cell receptor beta chains came from one sample sequenced in a study of cytotoxic CD8 clonotypes in ibrutinib-treated CLL (dated by TCRdb to about 2021). The library was made by the immunoSEQ multiplex PCR assay. This immuneACCESS table, as held by TCRdb, lists in-frame sequences with V and J called but not all clones. Of the missing ones, under half trace to an unresolved V gene in checked studies; the others have no known cause. Recorded for this sample are more than 85,000 clones; roughly three quarters of them occurred a single time. About 26% of the sample comes from the top ten. The sample's time point label, decoded: roughly 23 months on ibrutinib. The sequences come from PBMCs, collected after 24 months of ibrutinib treatment. The receptors shown here come from a human donor with chronic lymphocytic leukemia.

The genes are TRBV7-9 and TRBJ2-4, with TRBD2 identical over 11 bases. Trimming at V came to 3 bases and at J to 1 base, leaving 8 bases not matched to a gene. The CDR3 consists of 18 residues. Germline V CDR1 and CDR2: SEHNR, FQNEAQ (reference sequence). The CDR3 DNA follows: TGTGCCAGCAGCTTCGTACTAGCGGGAGTCGGGGCCAAAAACATTCAGTACTTC. Residues: CASSFVLAGVGAKNIQYF.

The CDR3, as DNA: TGTGCCAGCAGTTTTCCCCGGGGCGGAACCTATGGCTACACCTTC. It encodes CASSFPRGGTYGYTF. The V call is TRBV28, the J call TRBJ1-2; D possibly corresponds to TRBD1 (5 bases). The CDR3 consists of 15 residues. From germline, CDR1 is MDHEN and CDR2 SYDVKM. V was shortened by 3 bases and J by 4 bases, with 15 bases between the two germline ends.

The chain carries TRBV2 and TRBJ2-5, with 7 bases identical to TRBD2. The trim removed 7 bases at V and 3 bases at J, leaving 5 bases unmatched. The CDR3 is 13 amino acids. Germline-derived CDR1 and CDR2 are SNHLY and FYNNEI. The CDR3 sequence: CASTQGGEETQYF. In nucleotides, the CDR3 is TGTGCCAGCACCCAGGGAGGGGAAGAGACCCAGTACTTC. Full variable domain (missing parts from reference TRBV2 and TRBJ2-5): EPEVTQTPSHQVTQMGQEVILRCVPISNHLYFYWYRQILGQKVEFLVSFYNNEISEKSEIFDDQFSVERPDGSNFTLKIRSTKLEDSAMYFCASTQGGEETQYFGPGTRLLVL.

This chain joins TRBV11-2 and TRBJ1-2; D might be TRBD1 (5 bases). The V and J ends lost 4 bases and 3 bases respectively, with 9 bases between them. Germline V CDR1 and CDR2: SGHAT, FQNNGV. This CDR3 has 13 residues. CDR3 protein: CASSSGMDYGYTF. CDR3 nucleotide sequence: TGTGCCAGCAGCTCAGGGATGGACTATGGCTACACCTTC.

This clone was counted a few times. The chain is built from TRBV2 and TRBJ2-7; possibly TRBD1 for D (6 bases). V lost 6 bases and J lost 2, with 17 bases in between. The CDR3 runs 15 residues. Germline lookup yields CDR1 SNHLY and CDR2 FYNNEI. The CDR3 DNA reads as TGTGCCAGCAGGGCCCGACAGGTTGGGACCTACGAGCAGTACTTC. Its translation is CASRARQVGTYEQYF.

The genes are TRBV7-2 and TRBJ2-2; perhaps TRBD2 as D (6 bases). Trimming cost V 5 bases and J 4 bases, with 14 bases left between them. Germline-derived CDR1 and CDR2 are SGHTA and FQGNSA. This CDR3 comprises 15 residues. The CDR3 bases are TGTGCCAGCAGCCCACTTGGGGGGAGCACCGGGGAGCTGTTTTTT. Translation gives CASSPLGGSTGELFF.

This rearrangement joins TRBV11-2 to TRBJ2-2; the match to TRBD1 covers 7 bases. The germline V gene has CDR1 SGHAT and CDR2 FQNNGV. CDR3 length equals 16 residues. The V and J ends lost 5 bases and 0 bases, in that order; junction bases with no gene match: 6. Here the CDR3 reads CASSHRGGANTGELFF. Written as DNA, the CDR3 is TGTGCCAGCAGCCACCGAGGGGGCGCGAACACCGGGGAGCTGTTTTTT.

This clone was counted between two and nine times. CDR3 in DNA: TGTGCCAGCGAGGGTATAGAGCGGTACACAGATACGCAGTATTTT. This encodes CASEGIERYTDTQYF. This sequence joins TRBV28 and TRBJ2-3; D is possibly TRBD2 (5 bases). CDR3 length equals 15 residues. The ends were cut back, 8 bases at V and 2 bases at J, with 17 bases in the middle. Germline CDR1 is MDHEN and CDR2 is SYDVKM. The full variable domain, with the rest looked up from reference TRBV28 and TRBJ2-3, is DVKVTQSSRYLVKRTGEKVFLECVQDMDHENMFWYRQDPGLGLRLIYFSYDVKMKEKGDIPEGYSVSREKKERFSLILESASTNQTSMYLCASEGIERYTDTQYFGPGTRLTVL.

This sequence joins TRBV30 and TRBJ1-1, with D tentatively TRBD1 (6 bases). The CDR3 runs 13 residues. Germline CDR1 is GTSNPN and CDR2 is SVGIG (reference sequence). The V end was cut by 3 bases, the J end by 0 bases, with 8 bases between. The chain's CDR3 is CAWSYRVNTEAFF. CDR3 sequence (DNA): TGTGCCTGGAGCTACAGGGTGAACACTGAAGCTTTCTTT.

The genes are TRBV27 and TRBJ2-7; 11 bases map to TRBD1. V trimming: 3 bases; J trimming: 5 bases; junction bases outside the gene matches: 3. Germline lookup yields CDR1 MNHEY and CDR2 SMNVEV (reference sequence). The CDR3 has 14 residues. The CDR3 loop reads CASSLGQGENEQYF. CDR3 in DNA: TGTGCCAGCAGTTTGGGACAGGGGGAGAACGAGCAGTACTTC.

The V and J genes are TRBV6-1 and TRBJ1-1, with TRBD1 identical over 7 bases. V shed 7 bases, J shed 1 base, and the junction held 3 bases outside the gene matches. Germline CDR1 and CDR2: MNHNS and SASEGT. CDR3 length: 13 residues. CDR3 bases: TGTGCCAGCACCCAGGGGGGGAACACTGAAGCTTTCTTT. It codes for CASTQGGNTEAFF.

The CDR3 is CASSLETGNTEAFF. CDR3 coding DNA: TGTGCCAGCAGCTTAGAGACAGGGAACACTGAAGCTTTCTTT. The chain has TRBV7-2 and TRBJ1-1, with D perhaps matching TRBD1 (6 bases). The CDR3 loop spans 14 amino acids. V lost 1 base and J lost 1, with 7 bases in between. CDR1 is SGHTA and CDR2 is FQGNSA in the germline V gene.

This chain connects TRBV2 to TRBJ1-1; D not resolved. The V and J ends lost 6 bases and 7 bases respectively, with 18 bases between them. This CDR3 comprises 14 residues. CDR1 is SNHLY and CDR2 is FYNNEI in the germline V gene. This CDR3 reads CASSTFLSSIEAFF. CDR3 DNA sequence: TGTGCCAGCAGCACGTTTCTCTCATCCATTGAAGCTTTCTTT.

The chain has TRBV28 and TRBJ1-2, with TRBD1 matching over 7 bases. Looked up from germline, CDR1 is MDHEN and CDR2 is SYDVKM. CDR3 length: 13 residues. V lost 3 bases and J lost 4; bases outside the gene matches: 2. CDR3 region: CASSFRGPYGYTF. The CDR3 DNA follows: TGTGCCAGCAGTTTTAGGGGGCCCTATGGCTACACCTTC.

The chain carries TRBV7-9 and TRBJ1-5; weak D call: TRBD1 (6 bases). The V end was cut by 5 bases, the J end by 4 bases, with 12 bases between. Germline CDR1 and CDR2: SEHNR and FQNEAQ (reference sequence). The length of the CDR3 is 14 residues. The CDR3 region is CASSHGQPNQPQHF. The CDR3 DNA sequence: TGTGCCAGCAGCCACGGACAGCCGAATCAGCCCCAGCATTTT. Drawing the rest from reference TRBV7-9 and TRBJ1-5, the complete variable domain is DTGVSQNPRHKITKRGQNVTFRCDPISEHNRLYWYRQTLGQGPEFLTYFQNEAQLEKSRLLSDRFSAERPKGSFSTLEIQRTEQGDSAMYLCASSHGQPNQPQHFGDGTRLSIL.